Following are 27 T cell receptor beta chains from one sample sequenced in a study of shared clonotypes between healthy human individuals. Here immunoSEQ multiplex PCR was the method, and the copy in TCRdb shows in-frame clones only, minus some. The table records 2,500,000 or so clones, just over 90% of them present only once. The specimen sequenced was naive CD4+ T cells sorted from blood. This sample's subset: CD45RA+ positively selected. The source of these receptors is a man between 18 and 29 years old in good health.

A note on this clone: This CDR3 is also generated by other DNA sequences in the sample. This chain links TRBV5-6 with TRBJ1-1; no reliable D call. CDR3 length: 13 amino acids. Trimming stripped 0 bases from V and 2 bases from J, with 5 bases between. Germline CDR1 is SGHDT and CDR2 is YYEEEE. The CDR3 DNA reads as TGTGCCAGCAGCTTGGTTCCCAACACTGAAGCTTTCTTT. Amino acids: CASSLVPNTEAFF.

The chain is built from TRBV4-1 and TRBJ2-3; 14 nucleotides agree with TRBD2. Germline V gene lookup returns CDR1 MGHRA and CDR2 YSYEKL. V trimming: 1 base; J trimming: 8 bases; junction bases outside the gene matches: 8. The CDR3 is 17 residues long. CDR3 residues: CASSQASTSGGAFTQYF. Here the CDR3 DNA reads TGCGCCAGCAGCCAAGCCTCGACTAGCGGGGGGGCGTTTACGCAGTATTTT.

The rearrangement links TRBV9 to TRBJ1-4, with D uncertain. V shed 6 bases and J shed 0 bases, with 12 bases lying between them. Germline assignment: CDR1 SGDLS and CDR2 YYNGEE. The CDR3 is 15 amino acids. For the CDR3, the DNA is TGTGCCAGCACCCGAGGATTCACAACTAATGAAAAACTGTTTTTT. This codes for CASTRGFTTNEKLFF.

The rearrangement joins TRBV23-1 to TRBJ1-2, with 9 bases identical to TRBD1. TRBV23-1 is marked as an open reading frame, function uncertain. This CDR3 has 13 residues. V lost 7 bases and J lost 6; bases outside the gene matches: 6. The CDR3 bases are TGCGCCAGCACCAAGGGACAGGGTCATGGCTACACCTTC. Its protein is CASTKGQGHGYTF.

CDR3 sequence (DNA): TGTGCCAGCGGCCCGGGTAGGATCGGCACCCGGGAGACCCAGTACTTC. This sequence encodes CASGPGRIGTRETQYF. The J gene is TRBJ2-5, the V gene TRBV11-2; D ambiguous. V lost 8 bases to trimming and J lost 5 bases, with 24 bases between them. Germline V gives CDR1 SGHAT, CDR2 FQNNGV. This CDR3 spans 16 amino acids.

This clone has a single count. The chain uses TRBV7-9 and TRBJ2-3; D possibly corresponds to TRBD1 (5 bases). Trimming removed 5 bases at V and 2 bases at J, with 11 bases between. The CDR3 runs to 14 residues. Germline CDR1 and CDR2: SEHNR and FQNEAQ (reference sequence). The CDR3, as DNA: TGTGCCAGCAGCGACCGACAGAACACAGATACGCAGTATTTT. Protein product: CASSDRQNTDTQYF.

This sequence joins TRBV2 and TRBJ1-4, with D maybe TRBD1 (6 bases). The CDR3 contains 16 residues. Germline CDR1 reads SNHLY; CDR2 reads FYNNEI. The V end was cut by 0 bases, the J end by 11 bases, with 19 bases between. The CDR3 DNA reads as TGTGCCAGCAGTGAAGCTCGGACAGCCACCCCAAGTAAACTGTTTTTT. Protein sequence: CASSEARTATPSKLFF.

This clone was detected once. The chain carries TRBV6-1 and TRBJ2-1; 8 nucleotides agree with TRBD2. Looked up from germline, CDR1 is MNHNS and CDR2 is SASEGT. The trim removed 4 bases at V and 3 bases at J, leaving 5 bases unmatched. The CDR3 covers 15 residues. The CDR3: CASSGPLAVYNEQFF. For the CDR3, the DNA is TGTGCCAGCAGTGGCCCACTAGCGGTCTACAATGAGCAGTTCTTC.

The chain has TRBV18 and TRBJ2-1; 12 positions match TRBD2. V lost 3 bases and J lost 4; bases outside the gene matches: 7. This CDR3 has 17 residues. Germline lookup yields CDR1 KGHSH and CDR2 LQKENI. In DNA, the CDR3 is TGTGCCAGCTCACCTACACTAGCGGGGGGCCATTACAATGAGCAGTTCTTC. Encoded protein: CASSPTLAGGHYNEQFF.

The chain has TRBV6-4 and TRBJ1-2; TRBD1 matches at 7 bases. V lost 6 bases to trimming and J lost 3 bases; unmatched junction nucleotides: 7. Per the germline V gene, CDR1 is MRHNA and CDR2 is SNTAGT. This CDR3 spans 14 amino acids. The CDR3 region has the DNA TGTGCCAGCAGCCCGACAGGGTCCGACTATGGCTACACCTTC. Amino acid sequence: CASSPTGSDYGYTF.

CDR3 in amino acids: CASSQAPPETQYF. CDR3 nucleotides: TGTGCCAGCAGCCAAGCTCCCCCTGAGACCCAGTACTTC. The J gene is TRBJ2-5, the V gene TRBV14, with D unclear. V lost 1 base to trimming and J lost 5 bases, with 8 bases between them. The CDR3 extends over 13 amino acids. The V gene's germline CDR1 is SGHDN and CDR2 FVKESK. Supplemented by reference TRBV14 and TRBJ2-5, the full variable domain reads EAGVTQFPSHSVIEKGQTVTLRCDPISGHDNLYWYRRVMGKEIKFLLHFVKESKQDESGMPNNRFLAERTGGTYSTLKVQPAELEDSGVYFCASSQAPPETQYFGPGTRLLVL.

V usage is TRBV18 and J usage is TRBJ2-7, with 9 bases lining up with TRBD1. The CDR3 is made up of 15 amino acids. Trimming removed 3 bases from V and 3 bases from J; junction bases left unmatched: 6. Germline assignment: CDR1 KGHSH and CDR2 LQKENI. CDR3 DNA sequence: TGTGCCAGCTCACCGGGGGACAGGGCCTACTACGAGCAGTACTTC. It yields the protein CASSPGDRAYYEQYF.

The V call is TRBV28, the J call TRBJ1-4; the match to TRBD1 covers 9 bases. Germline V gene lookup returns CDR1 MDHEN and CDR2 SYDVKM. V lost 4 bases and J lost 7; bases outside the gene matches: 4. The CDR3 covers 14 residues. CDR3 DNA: TGTGCCAGCAGTTCGGACAGGGGAGGTGAAAAACTGTTTTTT. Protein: CASSSDRGGEKLFF.

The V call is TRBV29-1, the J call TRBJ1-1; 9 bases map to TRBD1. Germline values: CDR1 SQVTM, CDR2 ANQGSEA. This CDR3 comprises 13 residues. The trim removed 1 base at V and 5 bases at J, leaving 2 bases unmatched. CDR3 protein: CSVEGDRGTEAFF. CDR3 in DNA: TGCAGCGTTGAAGGAGACAGGGGGACTGAAGCTTTCTTT.

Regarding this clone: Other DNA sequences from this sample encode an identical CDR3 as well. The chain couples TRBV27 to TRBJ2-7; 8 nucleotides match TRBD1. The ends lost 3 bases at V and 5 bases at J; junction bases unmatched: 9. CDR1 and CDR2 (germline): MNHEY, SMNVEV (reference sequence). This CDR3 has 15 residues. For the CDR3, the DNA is TGTGCCAGCAGTTTTCTTCGAGACAGGGGCAACGAGCAGTACTTC. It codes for CASSFLRDRGNEQYF.

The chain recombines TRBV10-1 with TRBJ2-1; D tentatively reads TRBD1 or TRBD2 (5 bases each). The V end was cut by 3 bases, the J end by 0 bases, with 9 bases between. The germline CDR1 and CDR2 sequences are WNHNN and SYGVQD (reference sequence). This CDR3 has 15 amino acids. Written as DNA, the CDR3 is TGCGCCAGCAGTGATTCAGGGAGCTCCTACAATGAGCAGTTCTTC. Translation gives CASSDSGSSYNEQFF.

CDR3: CASSINPGPWGQGDTQYF. The CDR3, as DNA: TGCGCCAGCAGCATCAACCCGGGGCCGTGGGGGCAGGGGGATACGCAGTATTTT. The chain uses TRBV5-1 and TRBJ2-3, with TRBD1 as a possible D gene (6 bases). V was cut by 4 bases and J by 6 bases, with 27 bases left in between. The CDR3 loop spans 18 amino acids. From germline, CDR1 is SGHRS and CDR2 YFSETQ.

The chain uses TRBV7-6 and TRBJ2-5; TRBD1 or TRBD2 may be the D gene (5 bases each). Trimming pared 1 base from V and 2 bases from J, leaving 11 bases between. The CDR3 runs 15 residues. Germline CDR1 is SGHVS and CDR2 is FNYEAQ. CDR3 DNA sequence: TGTGCCAGCAGCTTAGAACCATGGGGGCAAGAGACCCAGTACTTC. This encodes CASSLEPWGQETQYF.

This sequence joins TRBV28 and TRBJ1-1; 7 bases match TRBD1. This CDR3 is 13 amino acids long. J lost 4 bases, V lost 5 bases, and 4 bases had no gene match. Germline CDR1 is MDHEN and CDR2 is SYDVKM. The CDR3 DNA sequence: TGTGCCAGCAGTGAGCGACAGGGCACTGAAGCTTTCTTT. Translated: CASSERQGTEAFF. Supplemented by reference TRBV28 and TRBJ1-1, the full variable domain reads DVKVTQSSRYLVKRTGEKVFLECVQDMDHENMFWYRQDPGLGLRLIYFSYDVKMKEKGDIPEGYSVSREKKERFSLILESASTNQTSMYLCASSERQGTEAFFGQGTRLTVV.

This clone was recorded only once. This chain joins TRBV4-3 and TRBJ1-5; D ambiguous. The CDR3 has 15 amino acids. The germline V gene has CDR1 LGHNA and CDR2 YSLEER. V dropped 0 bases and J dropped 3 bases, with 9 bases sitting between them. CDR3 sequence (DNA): TGCGCCAGCAGCCAAGAAGCAGAAATCAATCAGCCCCAGCATTTT. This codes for CASSQEAEINQPQHF.

CDR3 in amino acids: CASSSSTGGYGYTF. Here the CDR3 DNA reads TGTGCCAGCAGTTCCTCGACAGGGGGCTATGGCTACACCTTC. The rearrangement uses TRBV28 and TRBJ1-2; TRBD1 matches at 9 bases. CDR3 size: 14 residues. The trim removed 4 bases at V and 4 bases at J, leaving 4 bases unmatched. CDR1 and CDR2 from the germline V gene are MDHEN and SYDVKM.

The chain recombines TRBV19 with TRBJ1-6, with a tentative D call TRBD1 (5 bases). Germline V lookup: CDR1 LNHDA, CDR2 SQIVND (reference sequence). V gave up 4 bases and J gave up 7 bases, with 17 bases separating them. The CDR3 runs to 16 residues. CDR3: CASSTGRDVRNSPLHF. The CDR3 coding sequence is TGTGCCAGTAGTACTGGTCGGGACGTAAGAAATTCACCCCTCCACTTT.

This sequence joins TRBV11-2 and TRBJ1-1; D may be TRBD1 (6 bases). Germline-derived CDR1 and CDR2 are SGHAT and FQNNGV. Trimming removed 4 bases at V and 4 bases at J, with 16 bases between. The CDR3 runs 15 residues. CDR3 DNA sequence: TGTGCCAGCAGCTCTAGGGGGGGGGACGGCACTGAAGCTTTCTTT. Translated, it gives CASSSRGGDGTEAFF. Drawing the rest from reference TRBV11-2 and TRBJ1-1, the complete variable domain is EAGVAQSPRYKIIEKRQSVAFWCNPISGHATLYWYQQILGQGPKLLIQFQNNGVVDDSQLPKDRFSAERLKGVDSTLKIQPAKLEDSAVYLCASSSRGGDGTEAFFGQGTRLTVV.

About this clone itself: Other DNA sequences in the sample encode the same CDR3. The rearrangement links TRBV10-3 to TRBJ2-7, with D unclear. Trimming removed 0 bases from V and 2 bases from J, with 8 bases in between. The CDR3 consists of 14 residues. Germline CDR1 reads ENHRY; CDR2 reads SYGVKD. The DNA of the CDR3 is TGTGCCATCAGTGAGTCAGGGTCTCCCTACGAGCAGTACTTC. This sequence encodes CAISESGSPYEQYF.

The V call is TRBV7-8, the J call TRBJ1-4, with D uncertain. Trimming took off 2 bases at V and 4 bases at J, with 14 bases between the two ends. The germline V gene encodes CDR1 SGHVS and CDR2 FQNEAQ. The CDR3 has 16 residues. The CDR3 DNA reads TGTGCCAGCAGCTTAAGGAGAGTTGACTATAATGAAAAACTGTTTTTT. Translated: CASSLRRVDYNEKLFF.

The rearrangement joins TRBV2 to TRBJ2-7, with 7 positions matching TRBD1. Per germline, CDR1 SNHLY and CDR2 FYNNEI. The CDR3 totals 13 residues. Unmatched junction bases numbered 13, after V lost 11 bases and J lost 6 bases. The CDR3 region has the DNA TGTGCCGACAAAGGTCAGGGGGACACCGAGCAGTACTTC. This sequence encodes CADKGQGDTEQYF.

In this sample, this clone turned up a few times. In nucleotides, the CDR3 is TGTGCCAGCAGCTTGGGGAGCAATCAGCCCCAGCATTTT. Its protein product is CASSLGSNQPQHF. The gene calls are TRBV5-5 and TRBJ1-5; D gene ambiguous. The V end was cut by 0 bases, the J end by 1 base, with 2 bases between. The germline CDR1 and CDR2 sequences are SGHKS and YYEKEE (reference sequence). CDR3 length equals 13 residues.